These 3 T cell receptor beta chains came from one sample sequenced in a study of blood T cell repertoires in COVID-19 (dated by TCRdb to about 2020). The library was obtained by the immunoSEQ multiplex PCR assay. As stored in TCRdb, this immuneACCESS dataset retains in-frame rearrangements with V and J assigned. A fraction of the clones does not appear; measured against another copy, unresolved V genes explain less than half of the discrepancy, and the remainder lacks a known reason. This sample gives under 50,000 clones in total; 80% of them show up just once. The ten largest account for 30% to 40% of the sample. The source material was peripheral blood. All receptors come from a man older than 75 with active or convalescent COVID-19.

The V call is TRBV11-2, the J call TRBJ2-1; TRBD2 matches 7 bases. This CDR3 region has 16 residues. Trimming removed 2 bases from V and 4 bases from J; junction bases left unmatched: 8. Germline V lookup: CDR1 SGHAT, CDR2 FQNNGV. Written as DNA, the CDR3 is TGTGCCAGCAGCTTAAAGGGCGGGGGAACGTACAATGAGCAGTTCTTC. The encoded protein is CASSLKGGGTYNEQFF.

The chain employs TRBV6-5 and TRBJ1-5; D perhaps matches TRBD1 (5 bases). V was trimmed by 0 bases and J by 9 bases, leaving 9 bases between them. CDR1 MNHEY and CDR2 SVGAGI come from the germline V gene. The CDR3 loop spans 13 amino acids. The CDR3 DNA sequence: TGTGCCAGCAGTTACTCAGGGGTCGGGCCCCAGCATTTT. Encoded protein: CASSYSGVGPQHF.

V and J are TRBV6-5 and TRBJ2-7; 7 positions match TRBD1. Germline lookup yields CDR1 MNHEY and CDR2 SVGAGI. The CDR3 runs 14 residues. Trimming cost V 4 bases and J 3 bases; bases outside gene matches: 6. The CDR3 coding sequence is TGTGCCAGCAGTTCGGGACAGAGACTCTACGAGCAGTACTTC. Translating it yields CASSSGQRLYEQYF.